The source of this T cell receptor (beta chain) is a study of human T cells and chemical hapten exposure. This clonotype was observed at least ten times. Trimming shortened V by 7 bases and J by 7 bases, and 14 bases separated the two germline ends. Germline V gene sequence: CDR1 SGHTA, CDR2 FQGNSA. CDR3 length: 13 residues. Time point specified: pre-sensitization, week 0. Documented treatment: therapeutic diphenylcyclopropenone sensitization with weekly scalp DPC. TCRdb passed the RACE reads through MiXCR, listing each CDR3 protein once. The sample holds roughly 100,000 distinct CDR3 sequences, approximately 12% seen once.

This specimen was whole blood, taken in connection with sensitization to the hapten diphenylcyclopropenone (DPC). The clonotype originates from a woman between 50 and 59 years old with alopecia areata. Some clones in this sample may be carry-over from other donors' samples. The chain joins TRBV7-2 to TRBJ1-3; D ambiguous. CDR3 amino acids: CASTLGTPNTIYF. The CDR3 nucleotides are TGTGCCAGCACCCTGGGTACTCCGAACACCATATATTTT.